Below, 15 T cell receptor beta chains from the same sample are listed, as sequenced in a study of CD8+CD57+ T cells in acquired aplastic anemia. All patients picked for sequencing had shown, by flow cytometry, an expansion of CD8+CD57+ cells. Profiles of TCR beta VDJ and CDR3 were generated from a genomic DNA template. TCRdb fed the reads into MiXCR, producing one record per CDR3 protein. The sample consists of hundreds of thousands of distinct CDR3 sequences, around 30% of them appearing once. The specimen was sorted CD4+, CD8+, or CD8+CD57+ T cells (not recorded which) from PBMCs. These receptors all come from a human donor with aplastic anemia.

A few counts support this clonotype. The V call is TRBV9, the J call TRBJ1-1, with 7 bases lining up with TRBD1. With 0 bases clipped from V and 6 bases from J, the junction kept 5 bases outside the gene matches. CDR1 and CDR2 (germline): SGDLS, YYNGEE. There are 14 residues in the CDR3. The CDR3 sequence is CASSVEGGTAEAFF. DNA for the CDR3: TGTGCCAGCAGCGTAGAGGGGGGGACAGCTGAAGCTTTCTTT.

This clonotype appeared a few times. Written as DNA, the CDR3 is TGTGCTAGTGGTTTTGGACAGGGTCAAGAGACCCAGTACTTC. It codes for CASGFGQGQETQYF. J is TRBJ2-5 and V is TRBV12-5; 8 bases match TRBD1. The CDR3 consists of 14 residues. The V gene end was trimmed by 3 bases and the J gene end by 2 bases; junction bases not matched to a gene: 2. Germline V lookup: CDR1 LGHNT, CDR2 FRNRAP.

The chain couples TRBV10-2 to TRBJ2-7, with 11 bases identical to TRBD2. Per germline, CDR1 WSHSY and CDR2 SAAADI. The CDR3 is 16 residues long. J was trimmed by 4 bases and V by 2 bases; bases with no gene match: 7. CDR3 protein: CASSEPGLAEAYEQYF. The CDR3 bases are TGCGCCAGCAGTGAGCCGGGACTAGCGGAAGCTTACGAGCAGTACTTC.

The chain uses TRBV10-3 and TRBJ2-3; D may correspond to TRBD1 or TRBD2 (6 bases each). The germline V gene encodes CDR1 ENHRY and CDR2 SYGVKD. V was trimmed by 7 bases and J by 4 bases, leaving 9 bases between them. The CDR3 has 12 amino acids. CDR3 residues: CAIMGGPDTQYF. CDR3 sequence (DNA): TGTGCCATCATGGGGGGCCCAGATACGCAGTATTTT.

V and J are TRBV14 and TRBJ2-7, with D possibly being TRBD2 (7 bases). V dropped 0 bases and J dropped 4 bases, with 16 bases sitting between them. The CDR3 runs 16 residues. Germline V gene data show CDR1 as SGHDN and CDR2 as FVKESK. Here the CDR3 reads CASSQDRGALPYEQYF. CDR3 nucleotides: TGTGCCAGCAGCCAAGATCGGGGGGCCCTCCCGTACGAGCAGTACTTC.

The V call is TRBV2, the J call TRBJ2-7; D unclear. Trimming stripped 5 bases from V and 7 bases from J, with 18 bases between. Germline values: CDR1 SNHLY, CDR2 FYNNEI. The length of the CDR3 is 14 residues. CDR3 amino acids: CASSRTADLREQYF. The CDR3 DNA follows: TGTGCCAGCAGTCGGACCGCGGATCTTAGGGAGCAGTACTTC.

This chain links TRBV6-5 with TRBJ1-1, with TRBD1 matching over 8 bases. This CDR3 contains 14 residues. Germline V CDR1 and CDR2: MNHEY, SVGAGI. Losses at the gene ends were 5 bases for V and 4 bases for J; bases not matched to a gene: 6. CDR3 sequence reads: CASSVGRGLTEAFF. In DNA form, the CDR3 reads TGTGCCAGCAGTGTGGGCAGGGGGCTCACTGAAGCTTTCTTT.

The chain carries TRBV6-5 and TRBJ2-7; D is unclear. Per germline, CDR1 MNHEY and CDR2 SVGAGI. There are 17 residues in the CDR3. The V gene lost 2 bases and the J gene lost 1 base, with 18 bases spanning the gap. The CDR3 DNA reads as TGTGCCAGCAGTTACCCCGATCTCGACGACGCTTCCTACGAGCAGTACGTC. Translating gives CASSYPDLDDASYEQYV.

This rearrangement joins TRBV27 to TRBJ1-5; 9 bases fit TRBD1. Germline CDR1 MNHEY, CDR2 SMNVEV (reference sequence). There are 15 residues in the CDR3. Trimming removed 1 base from V and 4 bases from J; junction bases left unmatched: 2. The DNA for the CDR3 is TGTGCCAGCAGTTTATGGACAGGGGCGAATCAGCCCCAGCATTTT. This gives the protein CASSLWTGANQPQHF.

This clonotype was recorded many times. This chain connects TRBV24-1 to TRBJ2-3; D not certain. The CDR3 sequence is 15 residues long. Trimming removed 3 bases at V and 2 bases at J, with 11 bases between. Germline V gene lookup returns CDR1 KGHDR and CDR2 SFDVKD. The CDR3 sequence is CATSDRRQNTDTQYF. The DNA for the CDR3 is TGTGCCACCAGTGATCGGCGACAAAACACAGATACGCAGTATTTT.

In its sample, this clonotype was seen many times. This sequence joins TRBV19 and TRBJ1-1; 7 positions agree with TRBD1. V dropped 5 bases and J dropped 6; count of bases not matched to a gene: 15. Germline values: CDR1 LNHDA, CDR2 SQIVND (reference sequence). The CDR3 loop spans 16 amino acids. The CDR3 DNA follows: TGTGCCAGTAGTGTCGGGACAGTCAAACGATGGGCTGAAGCTTTCTTT. This encodes CASSVGTVKRWAEAFF. The full variable domain, its missing parts supplied by reference TRBV19 and TRBJ1-1, is DGGITQSPKYLFRKEGQNVTLSCEQNLNHDAMYWYRQDPGQGLRLIYYSQIVNDFQKGDIAEGYSVSREKKESFPLTVTSAQKNPTAFYLCASSVGTVKRWAEAFFGQGTRLTVV.

This rearrangement joins TRBV25-1 to TRBJ1-2; 7 bases match TRBD1. V dropped 1 base and J dropped 2; count of bases not matched to a gene: 10. The CDR3 spans 17 residues. Germline V gene data show CDR1 as MGHDK and CDR2 as SYGVNS. The CDR3 region is CASSESYGTGENYGYTF. The CDR3 region has the DNA TGTGCCAGCAGTGAATCCTACGGAACAGGGGAGAACTATGGCTACACCTTC.

This clonotype was seen more than once but under ten times. The chain couples TRBV20-1 to TRBJ2-7, with 11 bases fitting TRBD1. The CDR3 extends over 14 amino acids. Germline CDR1 reads DFQATT; CDR2 reads SNEGSKA (reference sequence). V lost 1 base and J lost 5; bases outside the gene matches: 4. The CDR3 spells CSARGWTGGHEQYF. The CDR3 DNA reads TGCAGTGCTAGAGGGTGGACAGGGGGCCACGAGCAGTACTTC.

This clonotype was seen at least ten times. The chain joins TRBV15 to TRBJ1-5, with a tentative D call TRBD1 (6 bases). The V and J ends lost 0 bases and 4 bases respectively, with 10 bases between them. Germline V CDR1 and CDR2: LNHNV, YYDKDF (reference sequence). The CDR3 length is 15 residues. The DNA of the CDR3 is TGTGCCACCAGCAGAGACAGGGGCGAAAATCAGCCCCAGCATTTT. It codes for CATSRDRGENQPQHF.

The J gene is TRBJ2-1, the V gene TRBV9, with TRBD2 matching 7 bases. The ends lost 0 bases at V and 13 bases at J; junction bases unmatched: 16. Germline values: CDR1 SGDLS, CDR2 YYNGEE. The CDR3 runs 16 residues. The CDR3: CASSVGSSGSTSVQFF. In DNA form, the CDR3 reads TGTGCCAGCAGCGTAGGTAGTAGCGGGTCAACATCTGTCCAGTTCTTC.